Described below is a single T cell receptor beta chain sequence and its context. This sample is drawn from a study of blood T cell repertoires in COVID-19. In the study overall: COVID-19 samples from acute and convalescent phases originated in the United States, Italy and Spain.

V trimming: 2 bases; J trimming: 5 bases; junction bases outside the gene matches: 12. This CDR3 is built from 18 residues. CDR1 and CDR2 (germline): SGHTS, YDEGEE. Using immunoSEQ multiplex PCR, the repertoire was profiled, and TCRdb retains in-frame clones only, with some absent. This table holds fewer than 450,000 clones, 90% found once. Cohort allocation depended upon clinical history that participants reported. Cohort 3 recovered donors had two negative PCRs, clearance, or symptom resolution. The sample consisted of PBMCs or T cells enriched from blood (not recorded which). This TCR derives from a man aged 18 to 35 who had recovered from COVID-19. The chain recombines TRBV5-8 with TRBJ2-2; TRBD1 aligns across 10 bases. As DNA, the CDR3 is TGTGCCAGCAGCTTACACCATGACAGGGGGCGTGAAACCGGGGAGCTGTTTTTT. As protein: CASSLHHDRGRETGELFF.